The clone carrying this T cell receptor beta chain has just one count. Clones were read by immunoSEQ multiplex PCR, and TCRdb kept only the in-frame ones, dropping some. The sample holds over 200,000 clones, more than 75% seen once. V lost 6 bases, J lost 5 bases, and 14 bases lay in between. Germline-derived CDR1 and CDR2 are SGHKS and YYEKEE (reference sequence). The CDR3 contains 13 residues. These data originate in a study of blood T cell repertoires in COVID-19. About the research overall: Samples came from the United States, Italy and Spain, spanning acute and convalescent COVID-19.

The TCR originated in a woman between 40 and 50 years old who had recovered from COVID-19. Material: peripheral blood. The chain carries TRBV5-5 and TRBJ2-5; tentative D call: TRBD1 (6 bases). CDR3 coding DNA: TGTGCCAGCACCTGGCAGGGGCCGGAGACCCAGTACTTC. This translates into CASTWQGPETQYF.